Presented here are 8 T cell receptor beta chains from one specimen sequenced in a study of cytomegalovirus exposure and HLA in healthy donors. This PCR relied on a set of 60 Vbeta primers and 13 Jbeta primers. Sequenced by immunoSEQ multiplex PCR; TCRdb stores in-frame clones only, minus some. The profile shows about 130,000 clones, approximately 77% of them singletons. The sequencing input was PBMCs. These receptors were obtained from a woman aged 40 to 50 in good health and CMV-seronegative.

The chain recombines TRBV28 with TRBJ2-7, with D perhaps matching TRBD1 (5 bases). Trimming pared 5 bases from V and 0 bases from J, leaving 14 bases between. This CDR3 has 15 residues. Germline-derived CDR1 and CDR2 are MDHEN and SYDVKM. This CDR3 reads CASSGPGAASYEQYF. CDR3 bases: TGTGCCAGCAGTGGCCCTGGGGCAGCCTCCTACGAGCAGTACTTC. Based on the CDR3 plus reference TRBV28 and TRBJ2-7, the full variable domain is DVKVTQSSRYLVKRTGEKVFLECVQDMDHENMFWYRQDPGLGLRLIYFSYDVKMKEKGDIPEGYSVSREKKERFSLILESASTNQTSMYLCASSGPGAASYEQYFGPGTRLTVT.

The V call is TRBV10-3, the J call TRBJ2-1; 7 bases are a match to TRBD2. Germline values: CDR1 ENHRY, CDR2 SYGVKD. With 4 bases clipped from V and 9 bases from J, the junction kept 0 bases outside the gene matches. This CDR3 is 11 amino acids long. This CDR3 is CAISGGGEQFF. In nucleotides, the CDR3 is TGTGCCATCAGTGGGGGGGGTGAGCAGTTCTTC.

The V and J genes are TRBV25-1 and TRBJ1-4; D is possibly TRBD1 (6 bases). Germline V lookup: CDR1 MGHDK, CDR2 SYGVNS. This CDR3 is 15 amino acids long. The V end was cut by 4 bases, the J end by 3 bases, with 12 bases between. The DNA for the CDR3 is TGTGCCAGCAGTGCCATGACAGGCCCTAATGAAAAACTGTTTTTT. Its protein is CASSAMTGPNEKLFF.

This rearrangement joins TRBV6-5 to TRBJ1-3; 7 bases are a match to TRBD1. With 8 bases clipped from V and 2 bases from J, the junction kept 9 bases outside the gene matches. Germline V lookup: CDR1 MNHEY, CDR2 SVGAGI. This CDR3 is built from 15 residues. CDR3 region: CASLKQGFPGNTIYF. The DNA of the CDR3 is TGTGCCAGCCTTAAACAGGGGTTCCCTGGAAACACCATATATTTT.

The chain joins TRBV19 to TRBJ2-2, with D uncertain. Looked up from germline, CDR1 is LNHDA and CDR2 is SQIVND (reference sequence). Between the trimmed V and J ends, which lost 5 bases and 3 bases, there was a span of 10 bases. The CDR3 consists of 14 residues. The CDR3 here is CASSSSTDTGELFF. The CDR3 DNA sequence: TGTGCCAGTAGTTCGTCGACTGACACCGGGGAGCTGTTTTTT.

The chain links TRBV27 to TRBJ1-2; 8 bases match TRBD1. Germline trimming cut 10 bases from V and 4 bases from J; bases unmatched to any gene: 5. This CDR3 is 12 amino acids long. CDR1 MNHEY and CDR2 SMNVEV come from the germline V gene (reference sequence). Here the CDR3 reads CATRTGSYGYTF. The CDR3 nucleotides are TGTGCCACCCGGACAGGGAGCTATGGCTACACCTTC.

The chain is built from TRBV19 and TRBJ2-7; a weak D match, TRBD1 (6 bases). Trimming left V 6 bases short and J 0 bases short, with 6 bases between. This CDR3 has 12 amino acids. CDR1 LNHDA and CDR2 SQIVND come from the germline V gene (reference sequence). The CDR3 DNA follows: TGTGCCAGTAGAGGGGGCTCCTACGAGCAGTACTTC. Amino acids: CASRGGSYEQYF.

This sequence joins TRBV6-1 and TRBJ1-2, with TRBD1 as a possible D gene (5 bases). The V and J ends lost 0 bases and 0 bases respectively, with 17 bases between them. The CDR3 consists of 18 residues. Germline V gene data show CDR1 as MNHNS and CDR2 as SASEGT. For the CDR3, the DNA is TGTGCCAGCAGTGAAGCGCTAAGAACGGCAGGGACTAACTATGGCTACACCTTC. It yields the protein CASSEALRTAGTNYGYTF.